The T cell receptor beta chain described here comes from a study of T-cell memory formation after mild COVID-19. Study observations and caveats: What remained unconfirmed was the SARS-CoV-2 specificity of second-wave clones peaking on day 37. Clones contracting day 15 to 85 were balanced CD4/CD8; later expanders leaned CD4+.

5'RACE, which relied on constant-segment primers, yielded TCR alpha and TCR beta cDNA libraries carrying sample barcodes and UMIs. TCRdb re-called the 5' RACE reads through MiXCR, storing one row per CDR3 protein. The sample consists of some 440,000 distinct CDR3 sequences, 25% of them appearing once. As concerns this clonotype: The target antigen is unknown.

Germline assignment: CDR1 SEHNR and CDR2 FQNEAQ (reference sequence). This CDR3 spans 13 amino acids. With 5 bases removed from V and 6 bases from J, the gap between germline ends came to 13 bases. The chain uses TRBV7-9 and TRBJ1-1; D remains unclear. The source of this sequence is an adult woman who had mild COVID-19 (a few samples of this study predate the infection). Cell type and time point are not known. The sequencing input was PBMCs or a T cell subset sorted from them (not recorded which). DNA for the CDR3: TGTGCCAGCAGCCCTCTCGACATACCTGAAGCTTTCTTT. Its protein is CASSPLDIPEAFF.